These 30 T cell receptor beta chains came from one sample sequenced in a study of blood T cell repertoires in COVID-19. TCRdb's copy holds only in-frame clones and misses some; the assay was immunoSEQ multiplex PCR. Of about 150,000 clones listed, roughly 80% were seen once; the top ten hold 9.5% to 13%. Sequenced sample: peripheral blood. These receptors all stem from a man in his 60s who had recovered from COVID-19.

The rearrangement links TRBV4-2 to TRBJ1-5; the D is unclear. Trimming removed 3 bases at V and 2 bases at J, with 11 bases between. The germline V gene encodes CDR1 LGHNA and CDR2 YNFKEQ. The CDR3 consists of 15 residues. The CDR3 protein is CASSQGQRGNQPQHF. As DNA, the CDR3 is TGTGCCAGCAGCCAGGGTCAGAGGGGCAATCAGCCCCAGCATTTT.

This sequence joins TRBV28 and TRBJ1-1; D may be TRBD1 (6 bases). Trimming left V 10 bases short and J 1 base short, with 19 bases between. Germline V gene sequence: CDR1 MDHEN, CDR2 SYDVKM. The CDR3 consists of 15 residues. The CDR3 spells CATTPPDRPNTEAFF. In DNA form, the CDR3 reads TGTGCCACCACTCCTCCGGACAGACCGAACACTGAAGCTTTCTTT.

This chain links TRBV6-5 with TRBJ2-5, with TRBD2 as a possible D gene (7 bases). Germline V gives CDR1 MNHEY, CDR2 SVGAGI. Trimming removed 3 bases at V and 6 bases at J, with 17 bases between. CDR3 length equals 15 residues. Written as DNA, the CDR3 is TGTGCCAGCAGTTATAAGGGGGGGCGCGGTCAGACCCAGTACTTC. Protein: CASSYKGGRGQTQYF.

The rearrangement uses TRBV19 and TRBJ2-1, with TRBD2 identical over 10 bases. The CDR3 totals 15 residues. The germline V gene encodes CDR1 LNHDA and CDR2 SQIVND (reference sequence). Trimming removed 7 bases from V and 5 bases from J; junction bases left unmatched: 8. CDR3 sequence: CASKTSGGAHNEQFF. CDR3 nucleotide sequence: TGTGCCAGTAAAACCAGCGGGGGGGCTCACAATGAGCAGTTCTTC.

The gene calls are TRBV12-5 and TRBJ1-2; D might be TRBD1 (5 bases). CDR3 length: 16 amino acids. CDR1 is LGHNT and CDR2 is FRNRAP in the germline V gene. Trimming stripped 1 base from V and 7 bases from J, with 19 bases between. This chain's CDR3 is CASGLAPNQGKSGYTF. In nucleotides, the CDR3 is TGTGCTAGTGGTTTGGCCCCTAACCAGGGCAAAAGTGGCTACACCTTC.

This clone was seen only once. V usage is TRBV5-6 and J usage is TRBJ2-3; the D gene is possibly TRBD2 (5 bases). The CDR3 loop spans 13 amino acids. Germline lookup yields CDR1 SGHDT and CDR2 YYEEEE. Trimming stripped 2 bases from V and 4 bases from J, with 8 bases between. The CDR3 reads CASSFGLSDTQYF. The CDR3 bases are TGTGCCAGCAGCTTTGGACTTTCAGATACGCAGTATTTT.

The CDR3 protein is CASSQTSPHLNYNSPLHF. Here the CDR3 DNA reads TGTGCCAGCAGCCAAACCTCCCCACATTTAAACTATAATTCACCCCTCCACTTT. The V and J genes are TRBV14 and TRBJ1-6, with D unresolved. The length of the CDR3 is 18 residues. Per the germline V gene, CDR1 is SGHDN and CDR2 is FVKESK. V lost 2 bases and J lost 3, with 17 bases in between.

This clone was observed a few times. J is TRBJ1-5 and V is TRBV19; 8 bases match TRBD1. Germline assignment: CDR1 LNHDA and CDR2 SQIVND (reference sequence). CDR3 length equals 16 residues. Trimming cost V 3 bases and J 9 bases; bases outside gene matches: 13. The CDR3 protein is CASSIQTRGQGGPQHF. The CDR3 nucleotides read TGTGCCAGTAGTATCCAGACCCGCGGACAGGGAGGGCCCCAGCATTTT.

This chain uses TRBV11-2 with TRBJ1-3; tentative D call: TRBD1 (5 bases). The ends were cut back, 2 bases at V and 3 bases at J, with 11 bases in the middle. The germline CDR1 and CDR2 sequences are SGHAT and FQNNGV. The length of the CDR3 is 15 residues. DNA of the CDR3: TGTGCCAGCAGCTTAAGGTCAGGGAATGGAAACACCATATATTTT. This codes for CASSLRSGNGNTIYF.

The rearrangement joins TRBV24-1 to TRBJ1-4, with D maybe TRBD1 (6 bases). CDR1 KGHDR and CDR2 SFDVKD come from the germline V gene. The CDR3 is 16 amino acids. Trimming took 4 bases from V and 5 from J, leaving 16 bases between them. As DNA, the CDR3 is TGTGCCACCAGTGAGGGGCAGGGGACGGTAAATGAAAAACTGTTTTTT. Residues: CATSEGQGTVNEKLFF.

Here the CDR3 DNA reads TGTGCCAGTAGTTTCCCTGTTAGGGGAAGGCAAGATCAGCCCCAGCATTTT. It encodes CASSFPVRGRQDQPQHF. The genes are TRBV19 and TRBJ1-5, with a weak D call TRBD1 (5 bases). V shed 5 bases and J shed 5 bases, with 22 bases lying between them. The germline CDR1 and CDR2 sequences are LNHDA and SQIVND (reference sequence). The CDR3 runs 17 residues.

This clone is labeled as medium-sized (0.01 to 0.1%). The V gene is TRBV28, the J gene TRBJ2-7, with 8 nucleotides matching TRBD2. This CDR3 region has 14 residues. Germline CDR1 is MDHEN and CDR2 is SYDVKM. Losses at the gene ends were 3 bases for V and 5 bases for J; bases not matched to a gene: 6. For the CDR3, the DNA is TGTGCCAGCAGTTTTGTTAGCGGGACGGACGAGCAGTACTTC. This encodes CASSFVSGTDEQYF.

The J gene is TRBJ2-7, the V gene TRBV3-1 (or the pseudogene TRBV3-2), with a tentative D call TRBD2 (5 bases). CDR1 is LGHDT and CDR2 is YNNKEL in the germline V gene (reference sequence). The V and J ends lost 4 bases and 2 bases respectively, with 9 bases between them. The CDR3 contains 13 residues. For the CDR3, the DNA is TGTGCCAGCAGCCTACGGGGAACCTACGAGCAGTACTTC. Translating it yields CASSLRGTYEQYF.

The chain couples TRBV3-1 (or the pseudogene TRBV3-2) to TRBJ1-1; a possible D gene is TRBD1 (6 bases). Germline CDR1 is LGHDT and CDR2 is YNNKEL (reference sequence). V shed 3 bases and J shed 8 bases, with 13 bases lying between them. The CDR3 extends over 13 amino acids. The CDR3 DNA reads TGTGCCAGCAGCCATCTGGGACAAGGAGAAGCTTTCTTT. It is translated as CASSHLGQGEAFF.

The chain is built from TRBV19 and TRBJ2-3; TRBD2 aligns across 8 bases. CDR1 LNHDA and CDR2 SQIVND come from the germline V gene (reference sequence). The J segment lost 3 bases and the V segment lost 3 bases, leaving 5 bases of the junction unmatched. The CDR3 is 15 amino acids. In nucleotides, the CDR3 is TGTGCCAGTAGTATCGGAGCGGGGGAGACAGATACGCAGTATTTT. This translates into CASSIGAGETDTQYF.

The chain uses TRBV7-9 and TRBJ2-3; a possible D gene is TRBD2 (5 bases). The germline V gene has CDR1 SEHNR and CDR2 FQNEAQ (reference sequence). The CDR3 is 17 residues long. V was pared by 1 base and J by 0 bases, with 14 bases between. The CDR3 protein is CASSLGGGGTSTDTQYF. CDR3 bases: TGTGCCAGCAGCTTAGGCGGAGGCGGCACTAGCACAGATACGCAGTATTTT.

The gene calls are TRBV7-8 and TRBJ2-7; D possibly corresponds to TRBD1 (6 bases). This CDR3 has 15 amino acids. The V gene's germline CDR1 is SGHVS and CDR2 FQNEAQ. The germline V and J ends were trimmed by 5 bases and 4 bases, with 18 bases remaining between them. CDR3 sequence (DNA): TGTGCCAGCAGCCTACCACAGGGTATTAGGTACGAGCAGTACTTC. Translation gives CASSLPQGIRYEQYF. Full variable domain (remainder filled in from reference TRBV7-8 and TRBJ2-7): GAGVSQSPRYKVAKRGQDVALRCDPISGHVSLFWYQQALGQGPEFLTYFQNEAQLDKSGLPSDRFFAERPEGSVSTLKIQRTQQEDSAVYLCASSLPQGIRYEQYFGPGTRLTVT.

This clone was recorded a few times. The chain recombines TRBV7-8 with TRBJ1-3; tentative D call: TRBD1 (5 bases). The CDR3 runs 16 residues. V shed 5 bases and J shed 4 bases, with 18 bases lying between them. The V gene's germline CDR1 is SGHVS and CDR2 FQNEAQ. CDR3 residues: CASSPLEGLGGNTIYF. As DNA, the CDR3 is TGTGCCAGCAGCCCGCTAGAGGGACTGGGGGGAAACACCATATATTTT.

This clone was picked up one time. This sequence joins TRBV3-1 (or the pseudogene TRBV3-2) and TRBJ1-1, with 7 bases identical to TRBD1. This CDR3 has 14 residues. V lost 1 base and J lost 10; bases outside the gene matches: 9. Germline V gene data show CDR1 as LGHDT and CDR2 as YNNKEL (reference sequence). The DNA for the CDR3 is TGTGCCAGCAGCCAAGGGTTGAACAGGGGCGGAGCTTTCTTT. Its protein is CASSQGLNRGGAFF.

V and J are TRBV7-9 and TRBJ2-3, with 8 bases lining up with TRBD1. Looked up from germline, CDR1 is SEHNR and CDR2 is FQNEAQ (reference sequence). The CDR3 consists of 16 residues. V trimming: 5 bases; J trimming: 0 bases; junction bases outside the gene matches: 7. The CDR3 region has the DNA TGTGCCAGCAGCGGTAGTGGGGACAGGAGCACAGATACGCAGTATTTT. Its translation: CASSGSGDRSTDTQYF.

The chain carries TRBV7-2 and TRBJ2-7; 7 bases line up with TRBD1. V trimming: 5 bases; J trimming: 6 bases; junction bases outside the gene matches: 13. The germline V gene has CDR1 SGHTA and CDR2 FQGNSA. CDR3 length: 15 amino acids. CDR3: CASSLQAQGPSEQYF. CDR3 in DNA: TGTGCCAGCAGCCTTCAGGCACAGGGGCCATCCGAGCAGTACTTC.

This clone was found many times. The chain recombines TRBV28 with TRBJ2-7; D is possibly TRBD1 (5 bases). Germline V gene sequence: CDR1 MDHEN, CDR2 SYDVKM. This CDR3 region has 15 residues. The DNA for the CDR3 is TGTGTGATAAGGGGCGGACCGCAAAGCTCCTACGAGCAGTACTTC. Translation: CVIRGGPQSSYEQYF.

This clone was seen more than once but under ten times. This chain's CDR3 is CASSVGGGYTF. CDR3 nucleotide sequence: TGTGCCAGCAGCGTAGGCGGTGGCTACACCTTC. The chain combines TRBV3-1 (or the pseudogene TRBV3-2) with TRBJ1-2, with D hard to call. The CDR3 covers 11 residues. Germline CDR1 reads LGHDT; CDR2 reads YNNKEL (reference sequence). V lost 5 bases, J lost 7 bases, and 8 bases lay in between.

V usage is TRBV28 and J usage is TRBJ2-3; 9 bases are shared with TRBD1. Germline values: CDR1 MDHEN, CDR2 SYDVKM. The CDR3 is 15 residues long. V lost 5 bases and J lost 1; bases outside the gene matches: 4. The DNA for the CDR3 is TGTGCCAGCAGTGACCGGGACAGGGGCACAGATACGCAGTATTTT. Its translation is CASSDRDRGTDTQYF.

The sample holds a few counts of this clone. V is TRBV7-2 and J is TRBJ2-7; 8 nucleotides match TRBD1. The germline CDR1 and CDR2 sequences are SGHTA and FQGNSA. V lost 7 bases to trimming and J lost 5 bases; unmatched junction nucleotides: 7. The CDR3 spans 13 residues. The chain's CDR3 is CASNRQGSHEQYF. The CDR3 nucleotides read TGTGCCAGCAATCGACAGGGGTCCCACGAGCAGTACTTC.

The chain recombines TRBV29-1 with TRBJ2-1, with 10 bases matching TRBD2. The CDR3 runs to 17 residues. Germline loops: CDR1 SQVTM, CDR2 ANQGSEA. J lost 2 bases, V lost 5 bases, and 12 bases had no gene match. The CDR3: CSVIRTSGPRTYNEQFF. CDR3 in DNA: TGCAGCGTTATCCGGACTAGCGGCCCCCGAACCTACAATGAGCAGTTCTTC.

The CDR3: CASSEMSYTGELFF. CDR3 sequence (DNA): TGTGCCAGCAGTGAAATGTCCTACACCGGGGAGCTGTTTTTT. The chain recombines TRBV2 with TRBJ2-2; no firm D call. The CDR3 runs 14 residues. Germline V gene lookup returns CDR1 SNHLY and CDR2 FYNNEI. V gave up 2 bases and J gave up 3 bases, with 7 bases separating them.

This chain joins TRBV11-1 and TRBJ2-1, with D tentatively TRBD2 (5 bases). The V end was cut by 6 bases, the J end by 6 bases, with 12 bases between. This CDR3 has 13 amino acids. The V gene's germline CDR1 is SGHAT and CDR2 FQDESV (reference sequence). In DNA form, the CDR3 reads TGTGCCAGCAGACTCGACCGGGGCAATGAGCAGTTCTTC. It translates to CASRLDRGNEQFF.

The chain is built from TRBV6-4 and TRBJ1-6; D is unresolved. Trimming took 0 bases from V and 10 from J, leaving 7 bases between them. This CDR3 is 13 amino acids long. The germline V gene encodes CDR1 MRHNA and CDR2 SNTAGT. In nucleotides, the CDR3 is TGTGCCAGCAGTGACTCGCGGCGCTCACCCCTCCACTTT. Translating it yields CASSDSRRSPLHF.

The chain combines TRBV27 with TRBJ1-2; 7 bases are shared with TRBD1. In germline, CDR1 is MNHEY, CDR2 SMNVEV (reference sequence). The ends lost 6 bases at V and 3 bases at J; junction bases unmatched: 10. The CDR3 is 15 amino acids. The CDR3 is CASRVSRDSYYGYTF. CDR3 DNA sequence: TGTGCCAGCAGGGTGAGCCGGGACAGCTACTATGGCTACACCTTC.